Shown below are 22 T cell receptor beta chains from a single sample sequenced in a study of CD8 T cells in ankylosing spondylitis. TCRdb called the 5' RACE reads again in MiXCR, with one record for every CDR3 protein. In the table there are some 200,000 distinct CDR3 sequences, more than 10% of which are singletons. Specimen: blood, either unsorted or a sorted T cell fraction (not recorded which). These receptors all stem from a male donor with ankylosing spondylitis or in good health (not recorded which).

The chain is built from TRBV3-1 and TRBJ2-1; a possible D gene is TRBD2 (5 bases). This CDR3 region has 16 residues. The V gene's germline CDR1 is LGHDT and CDR2 YNNKEL (reference sequence). Trimming took off 0 bases at V and 2 bases at J, with 11 bases between the two ends. The DNA for the CDR3 is TGTGCCAGCAGCCAAGAGGGGAGCCCTGCCTACAATGAGCAGTTCTTC. Its protein product is CASSQEGSPAYNEQFF.

A few counts support this clonotype. The chain is built from TRBV5-1 and TRBJ2-3; 10 nucleotides align to TRBD1. The CDR3 covers 16 residues. V dropped 4 bases and J dropped 1; count of bases not matched to a gene: 6. Per the germline V gene, CDR1 is SGHRS and CDR2 is YFSETQ. The CDR3 region has the DNA TGCGCCAGCAGCGGGGACAGGGGAGCCGGCACAGATACGCAGTATTTT. It yields the protein CASSGDRGAGTDTQYF.

V is TRBV6-5 and J is TRBJ2-1; 11 bases are shared with TRBD2. Trimming cost V 4 bases and J 6 bases; bases outside gene matches: 8. The length of the CDR3 is 16 residues. Germline CDR1 reads MNHEY; CDR2 reads SVGAGI. CDR3 in amino acids: CASSFDLAGGVNEQFF. The CDR3 nucleotides read TGTGCCAGCAGTTTCGACCTAGCGGGAGGCGTCAATGAGCAGTTCTTC.

The chain is built from TRBV28 and TRBJ1-4; 10 positions agree with TRBD1. From germline, CDR1 is MDHEN and CDR2 SYDVKM. After removal of 5 bases from V and 3 bases from J, the junction contained 12 bases not matched to a gene. The CDR3 covers 18 residues. For the CDR3, the DNA is TGTGCCAGCAGTCCGGACAGGGGGAGGCCGAGGGCTAATGAAAAACTGTTTTTT. This translates into CASSPDRGRPRANEKLFF. The variable domain in full, completed from reference TRBV28 and TRBJ1-4, reads DVKVTQSSRYLVKRTGEKVFLECVQDMDHENMFWYRQDPGLGLRLIYFSYDVKMKEKGDIPEGYSVSREKKERFSLILESASTNQTSMYLCASSPDRGRPRANEKLFFGSGTQLSVL.

The table lists this clonotype with many counts. V usage is TRBV12-3 or TRBV12-4 and J usage is TRBJ2-1, with TRBD1 as a possible D gene (6 bases). Trimming removed 3 bases at V and 9 bases at J, with 12 bases between. The length of the CDR3 is 13 residues. The CDR3: CASSFGRGVEQFF. The CDR3 DNA sequence: TGTGCCAGCAGTTTCGGCAGGGGAGTTGAGCAGTTCTTC.

This chain uses TRBV7-2 with TRBJ2-7; 8 bases match TRBD2. The CDR3 is made up of 14 amino acids. The ends lost 1 base at V and 6 bases at J; junction bases unmatched: 5. Looked up from germline, CDR1 is SGHTA and CDR2 is FQGNSA. CDR3 loop: CASSLVTSGGEQYF. CDR3 DNA: TGTGCCAGCAGCTTAGTCACTAGCGGAGGCGAGCAGTACTTC.

About this clonotype: An end of the junction differs from the germline gene, which may be a read error. The gene calls are TRBV5-5 and TRBJ2-2, with 8 positions matching TRBD2. The CDR3 covers 14 residues. Germline V gene sequence: CDR1 SGHKS, CDR2 YYEKEE (reference sequence). CDR3 in amino acids: CASSPGGNSGELFF. CDR3 in DNA: TGTGCCAGCAGCCCGGGGGGGAACAGCGGGGAGCTGTTTTTT.

This clonotype appeared a few times. The rearrangement joins TRBV10-3 to TRBJ2-7; 7 positions match TRBD1. V shed 6 bases and J 2 bases; nucleotides not matched to a gene: 10. The CDR3 has 15 amino acids. Germline V gives CDR1 ENHRY, CDR2 SYGVKD. CDR3 loop: CAISIGTAVAYEQYF. The CDR3 DNA reads as TGTGCCATCAGCATCGGGACAGCGGTCGCCTACGAGCAGTACTTC.

This chain joins TRBV7-2 and TRBJ2-3; D might be TRBD2 (6 bases). V was trimmed by 0 bases and J by 4 bases, leaving 23 bases between them. This CDR3 contains 19 residues. Germline CDR1 reads SGHTA; CDR2 reads FQGNSA. CDR3 protein: CASSLAGAVVGGPADTQYF. The DNA for the CDR3 is TGTGCCAGCAGCTTAGCGGGAGCCGTGGTGGGGGGTCCCGCAGATACGCAGTATTTT.

This clonotype has a handful of counts. This chain's CDR3 is CASSDRDTPSNQPQHF. In nucleotides, the CDR3 is TGTGCCAGCAGTGACAGAGACACTCCTAGCAATCAGCCCCAGCATTTT. The chain is built from TRBV6-4 and TRBJ1-5; D remains ambiguous. V was shortened by 2 bases and J by 0 bases, with 11 bases between the two germline ends. Germline V CDR1 and CDR2: MRHNA, SNTAGT. This CDR3 has 16 amino acids.

V and J are TRBV2 and TRBJ2-5; D gene uncertain. The germline V and J ends were trimmed by 11 bases and 5 bases, with 18 bases remaining between them. CDR3 length: 13 amino acids. Germline V gene lookup returns CDR1 SNHLY and CDR2 FYNNEI. The CDR3 nucleotides read TGTGCCGGGGAAGTAGGACGTACGGAGACCCAGTACTTC. It yields the protein CAGEVGRTETQYF. Drawing the rest from reference TRBV2 and TRBJ2-5, the complete variable domain is EPEVTQTPSHQVTQMGQEVILRCVPISNHLYFYWYRQILGQKVEFLVSFYNNEISEKSEIFDDQFSVERPDGSNFTLKIRSTKLEDSAMYFCAGEVGRTETQYFGPGTRLLVL.

This clonotype has a handful of counts. V is TRBV19 and J is TRBJ2-1, with 11 bases matching TRBD1. Germline-derived CDR1 and CDR2 are LNHDA and SQIVND (reference sequence). The V segment lost 9 bases and the J segment 10 bases; nucleotides outside the gene matches: 11. The CDR3 covers 14 residues. The CDR3 nucleotides are TGTGCCAGCGGATCCGGGACAGGGGGAGGAGAGCAGTTCTTC. It translates to CASGSGTGGGEQFF.

The chain uses TRBV7-6 and TRBJ2-7, with 12 bases lining up with TRBD2. Trimming at V came to 5 bases and at J to 3 bases, leaving 8 bases not matched to a gene. CDR3 length: 16 residues. The germline V gene encodes CDR1 SGHVS and CDR2 FNYEAQ. The CDR3 DNA is TGTGCCAGCAGCCGAGGACTAGCGGGAAAGGGCTACGAGCAGTACTTC. Its translation: CASSRGLAGKGYEQYF.

The chain employs TRBV24-1 and TRBJ2-1; no firm D call. Germline-derived CDR1 and CDR2 are KGHDR and SFDVKD. The CDR3 consists of 13 residues. V was shortened by 3 bases and J by 9 bases, with 11 bases between the two germline ends. CDR3 sequence reads: CATSDTHRTEQFF. The CDR3 DNA sequence: TGTGCCACCAGTGATACCCATAGGACTGAGCAGTTCTTC.

This clonotype was counted between two and nine times. V and J are TRBV12-3 or TRBV12-4 and TRBJ2-1, with 12 positions matching TRBD2. J lost 7 bases, V lost 7 bases, and 8 bases had no gene match. There are 15 residues in the CDR3. DNA of the CDR3: TGTGCCAGCACCCTCGGACTAGCGGGAAGGAATGAGCAGTTCTTC. Translating gives CASTLGLAGRNEQFF.

There are many counts of this clonotype. This chain connects TRBV12-3 or TRBV12-4 to TRBJ2-7; D is unresolved. Deletions cut 5 bases from V and 3 bases from J, with 8 bases between. This CDR3 has 12 amino acids. In DNA form, the CDR3 reads TGTGCCAGCAGTCCGGGCCTCTACGAGCAGTACTTC. It yields the protein CASSPGLYEQYF.

In its sample, this clonotype was seen many times. An end of the junction does not agree with germline; a read error may underlie this. The chain is built from TRBV12-3 or TRBV12-4 and TRBJ1-1; D might be TRBD1 (5 bases). CDR3 length: 12 amino acids. CDR3 in DNA: TGTGCCAGCAGTTCCGGGACTCCGGAGGCGGTCTTT. It is translated as CASSSGTPEAVF.

V gene TRBV29-1 combines with J gene TRBJ2-7, with D possibly TRBD2 on 6 matching bases. Germline values: CDR1 SQVTM, CDR2 ANQGSEA. Trimming took off 1 base at V and 3 bases at J, with 10 bases between the two ends. The CDR3 has 13 amino acids. CDR3 region: CSVEAQGGYEQYF. In nucleotides, the CDR3 is TGCAGCGTTGAAGCGCAGGGAGGCTACGAGCAGTACTTC.

CDR3 residues: CASSQVAGELFF. CDR3 coding DNA: TGCGCCAGCAGCCAAGTTGCCGGGGAGCTGTTTTTT. The chain carries TRBV4-1 and TRBJ2-2, with unresolved D. V lost 1 base, J lost 6 bases, and 3 bases lay in between. This CDR3 contains 12 residues. The V gene's germline CDR1 is MGHRA and CDR2 YSYEKL.

The genes are TRBV27 and TRBJ2-1; 11 nucleotides match TRBD1. Germline V gene sequence: CDR1 MNHEY, CDR2 SMNVEV (reference sequence). J gave up 4 bases and V 6 bases, and 2 bases lay outside the gene matches. The CDR3 consists of 14 residues. In DNA form, the CDR3 reads TGTGCCAGCAGGGGACAGGGGGATTACAATGAGCAGTTCTTC. Its translation is CASRGQGDYNEQFF.

This clonotype was counted ten times or more. V usage is TRBV5-5 and J usage is TRBJ2-1; 9 nucleotides match TRBD1. Unmatched junction bases numbered 6, after V lost 4 bases and J lost 1 base. Germline V gene lookup returns CDR1 SGHKS and CDR2 YYEKEE (reference sequence). The CDR3 contains 16 residues. CDR3 in DNA: TGTGCCAGCAGCACGGGACAGGGTATTTCCTACAATGAGCAGTTCTTC. Translating it yields CASSTGQGISYNEQFF.

In this sample, this clonotype turned up many times. V is TRBV11-3 and J is TRBJ2-7; D remains unclear. Trimming cost V 4 bases and J 2 bases, with 12 bases left between them. CDR3 length equals 14 residues. Germline CDR1 SGHNT, CDR2 YENEEA. This chain's CDR3 is CASSSPTVPYEQYF. The CDR3 coding sequence is TGTGCCAGCAGCTCACCGACCGTCCCCTACGAGCAGTACTTC. The variable domain in full, with the rest retrieved from reference TRBV11-3 and TRBJ2-7, is EAGVVQSPRYKIIEKKQPVAFWCNPISGHNTLYWYLQNLGQGPELLIRYENEEAVDDSQLPKDRFSAERLKGVDSTLKIQPAELGDSAVYLCASSSPTVPYEQYFGPGTRLTVT.